This T cell receptor beta chain was captured by sequencing in a study of PD-1 blockade in classical Hodgkin lymphoma. Study findings and constraints: Undefined causes, possibly disease activity or prior therapy, underlie the repertoire differences.

Clones were sequenced by immunoSEQ multiplex PCR, and TCRdb holds only the in-frame ones, with some missing. Here the sample spans some 17,000 clones, about 65% being singletons. A word on this clone: Its antigen is as yet unknown.

This CDR3 is built from 15 residues. Germline CDR1 and CDR2: SGHRS and YFSETQ. V shed 0 bases and J shed 2 bases, with 8 bases lying between them. The time point denotes: cycle 4 day 1 (C4D1), after five to seven weeks of nivolumab. Relapses following autologous stem cell transplantation were seen in all patients, with brentuximab vedotin exposure varying. This sequence was found in a human donor with classical Hodgkin lymphoma. The sequencing here drew on peripheral blood mononuclear cells (PBMCs), taken before the fourth cycle of nivolumab. The chain joins TRBV5-1 to TRBJ2-2; D unresolved. The CDR3: CASSLGTVNTGELFF. Written as DNA, the CDR3 is TGCGCCAGCAGCTTGGGAACAGTAAACACCGGGGAGCTGTTTTTT.